What follows are 17 T cell receptor beta chains derived from one specimen sequenced in a study of metastatic and nonmetastatic thyroid tumors. There were no patients who had received any treatment before thyroid surgery. TCRdb re-called the PCR reads through MiXCR. The table shows more than 40,000 clones, with roughly 4% occurring only once. Material: blood. The receptors stem from a female donor with papillary thyroid cancer or a benign thyroid nodule (not recorded which). Some clones in this sample may be carry-over from other donors' samples.

Comments on this clone: Its ends do not fully match the called genes, so a read error is possible. This chain connects TRBV7-2 to TRBJ1-4; maybe TRBD1 (6 bases). This CDR3 spans 16 amino acids. The germline gives CDR1 SGHTA, CDR2 FQGNSA. The CDR3 coding sequence is TGTGCCAGCAGCTTAGGGGGGCAGGGTTCTGATGAAAAACTGATTTTT. This translates into CASSLGGQGSDEKLIF.

The table lists this clone with a few counts. The chain employs TRBV6-2 or TRBV6-3 and TRBJ2-5, with 9 positions matching TRBD2. The CDR3 contains 18 residues. Looked up from germline, CDR1 is MNHEY and CDR2 is SVGEGT. Germline trimming cut 8 bases from V and 1 base from J; bases unmatched to any gene: 17. CDR3 residues: CASGRLPAGGLTQETQYF. In nucleotides, the CDR3 is TGTGCCAGCGGCCGACTGCCAGCGGGGGGATTGACCCAAGAGACCCAGTACTTC.

This clone occurred many times. This chain joins TRBV7-2 and TRBJ2-4; D is unresolved. The CDR3 has 14 amino acids. Trimming left V 0 bases short and J 0 bases short, with 3 bases between. Germline V lookup: CDR1 SGHTA, CDR2 FQGNSA. CDR3 DNA: TGTGCCAGCAGCTTAGCGGGAGCCAAAAACATTCAGTACTTC. Protein product: CASSLAGAKNIQYF.

This clone was seen repeatedly, ten times or more. This sequence joins TRBV30 and TRBJ1-5; no definite D call. V lost 1 base to trimming and J lost 5 bases, with 9 bases between them. This CDR3 contains 13 residues. Germline values: CDR1 GTSNPN, CDR2 SVGIG (reference sequence). The CDR3 nucleotides are TGTGCCTGGAGTGGGGAGGAGGATCAGCCCCAGCATTTT. Encoded protein: CAWSGEEDQPQHF.

This clone has at least ten counts. Here the CDR3 reads CAISERLAGDKRQFF. In nucleotides, the CDR3 is TGTGCCATCAGTGAACGGCTAGCGGGAGACAAACGGCAGTTCTTC. The V call is TRBV10-3, the J call TRBJ2-1; TRBD2 matches at 10 bases. With V trimmed by 3 bases and J by 12 bases, 11 bases remained unmatched. The CDR3 runs to 15 residues. Germline V gives CDR1 ENHRY, CDR2 SYGVKD.

This clone was seen a few times. The V call is TRBV2, the J call TRBJ1-1; 9 nucleotides match TRBD1. The CDR3 extends over 12 amino acids. V lost 6 bases to trimming and J lost 7 bases; unmatched junction nucleotides: 3. Per germline, CDR1 SNHLY and CDR2 FYNNEI. The CDR3 reads CASRDRGDEAFF. As DNA, the CDR3 is TGTGCCAGCAGGGACAGGGGAGATGAAGCTTTCTTT.

This clone has just a few counts. One junction end disagrees with the germline gene, perhaps due to a read error. CDR3: CANIQGASNKPQHF. The DNA of the CDR3 is TGTGCCAACATTCAGGGGGCGAGCAATAAGCCCCAGCATTTT. The chain is built from TRBV6-2 or TRBV6-3 and TRBJ1-5; 8 bases agree with TRBD1. The CDR3 sequence is 14 residues long. Germline V CDR1 and CDR2: MNHEY, SVGEGT.

In its sample, this clone was seen many times. The same CDR3 is also encoded by other DNA sequences in this sample. The chain couples TRBV9 to TRBJ2-2; tentative D call: TRBD1 (7 bases). This CDR3 is built from 16 residues. V was clipped by 2 bases and J by 8 bases, with 19 bases between them. CDR1 SGDLS and CDR2 YYNGEE come from the germline V gene. As DNA, the CDR3 is TGTGCCAGCAGCGTTGGAGGGACAGCTTCTGGGGGGGAGCTGTTTTTT. Protein product: CASSVGGTASGGELFF.

This sequence joins TRBV6-4 and TRBJ2-1; 8 bases are shared with TRBD1. This CDR3 has 15 amino acids. V lost 3 bases and J lost 8; bases outside the gene matches: 9. Germline lookup yields CDR1 MRHNA and CDR2 SNTAGT. The CDR3 spells CASSEGQGAFYEQFF. The CDR3 DNA reads TGTGCCAGCAGTGAAGGGCAGGGGGCGTTTTATGAGCAGTTCTTC.

This clone was counted at least ten times. The V and J genes are TRBV19 and TRBJ1-1, with a weak D call TRBD1 (5 bases). The V gene lost 5 bases and the J gene lost 8 bases, with 18 bases spanning the gap. CDR3 length: 14 amino acids. Germline CDR1 and CDR2: LNHDA and SQIVND (reference sequence). The CDR3 coding sequence is TGTGCCAGTAGTCTGGGCCCGGGGGGTCTCGAAGCTTTCTTT. It translates to CASSLGPGGLEAFF.

This clone was counted many times. This chain connects TRBV9 to TRBJ2-6; 12 bases match TRBD2. The CDR3 length is 19 residues. Germline V gives CDR1 SGDLS, CDR2 YYNGEE. The V and J ends lost 3 bases and 0 bases, in that order; junction bases with no gene match: 7. The DNA of the CDR3 is TGTGCCAGCAGCGCCGGACTAGCGGGACCCATCTCTGGGGCCAACGTCCTGACTTTC. It specifies CASSAGLAGPISGANVLTF.

This chain connects TRBV7-9 to TRBJ1-2; tentatively, D is TRBD1 (5 bases). Germline CDR1 and CDR2: SEHNR and FQNEAQ (reference sequence). V was pared by 1 base and J by 1 base, with 7 bases between. This CDR3 region has 14 residues. The CDR3 DNA follows: TGTGCCAGCAGCTTAGTGCAGGGTAACTATGGCTACACCTTC. It codes for CASSLVQGNYGYTF.

V is TRBV11-2 and J is TRBJ2-1; TRBD2 matches 7 bases. In germline, CDR1 is SGHAT, CDR2 FQNNGV. Trimming took 4 bases from V and 7 from J; bases not matched to a gene: 16. CDR3 length: 17 residues. The chain's CDR3 is CASSYPLRGGEGNEQFF. In DNA, the CDR3 is TGTGCCAGCAGCTACCCCCTCCGGGGCGGGGAGGGGAATGAGCAGTTCTTC.

This clone was detected ten times or more. This rearrangement joins TRBV20-1 to TRBJ2-7; TRBD2 agrees at 8 bases. Germline V gene sequence: CDR1 DFQATT, CDR2 SNEGSKA (reference sequence). CDR3 length: 14 residues. Trimming at V came to 0 bases and at J to 1 base, leaving 2 bases not matched to a gene. The CDR3 DNA is TGCAGTGCTAGAGAAATAGCGGGGTCCTACGAGCAGTACTTC. It codes for CSAREIAGSYEQYF.

This clone was observed a handful of times. This rearrangement joins TRBV7-2 to TRBJ2-3; D is ambiguous. The CDR3 totals 13 residues. Trimming took off 5 bases at V and 2 bases at J, with 8 bases between the two ends. CDR1 is SGHTA, CDR2 FQGNSA, per germline. Here the CDR3 reads CASSQRFTDTQYF. In DNA form, the CDR3 reads TGTGCCAGCAGCCAGCGATTCACAGATACGCAGTATTTT.

This clone showed up many times. The rearrangement uses TRBV10-1 and TRBJ2-5; 8 positions match TRBD2. CDR3 length: 14 residues. Losses at the gene ends were 6 bases for V and 4 bases for J; bases not matched to a gene: 7. Germline lookup yields CDR1 WNHNN and CDR2 SYGVQD (reference sequence). This chain's CDR3 is CASSGSGRGETQYF. The CDR3 DNA follows: TGCGCCAGCAGCGGCAGCGGGAGAGGAGAGACCCAGTACTTC.

The table lists this clone with a few counts. In this CDR3 the conserved last residue, phenylalanine or tryptophan, is missing, so a read error is likely. The DNA is left out, because the CDR3 cannot be placed on it with certainty; the CDR3 is given as TCRdb lists it. V gene TRBV18 combines with J gene TRBJ1-1. The CDR3 region is 9 residues in length, termini included. Germline CDR1 KGHSH, CDR2 LQKENI. The CDR3 region is CASSPTHFA.